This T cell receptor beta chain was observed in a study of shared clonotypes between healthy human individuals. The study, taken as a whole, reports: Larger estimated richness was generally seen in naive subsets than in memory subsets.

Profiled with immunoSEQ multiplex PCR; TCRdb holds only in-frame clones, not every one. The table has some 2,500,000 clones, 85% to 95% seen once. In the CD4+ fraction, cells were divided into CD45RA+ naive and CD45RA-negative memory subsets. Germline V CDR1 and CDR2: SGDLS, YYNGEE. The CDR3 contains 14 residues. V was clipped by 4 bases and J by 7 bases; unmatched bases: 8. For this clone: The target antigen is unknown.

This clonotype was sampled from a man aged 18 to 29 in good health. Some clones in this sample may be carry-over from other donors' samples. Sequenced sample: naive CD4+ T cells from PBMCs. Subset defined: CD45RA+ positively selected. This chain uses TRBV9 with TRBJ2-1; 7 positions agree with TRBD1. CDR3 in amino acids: CASSPRPRGNEQFF. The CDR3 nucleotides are TGTGCCAGCAGCCCCCGACCCAGGGGGAATGAGCAGTTCTTC. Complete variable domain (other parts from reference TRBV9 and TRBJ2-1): DSGVTQTPKHLITATGQRVTLRCSPRSGDLSVYWYQQSLDQGLQFLIQYYNGEERAKGNILERFSAQQFPDLHSELNLSSLELGDSALYFCASSPRPRGNEQFFGPGTRLTVL.